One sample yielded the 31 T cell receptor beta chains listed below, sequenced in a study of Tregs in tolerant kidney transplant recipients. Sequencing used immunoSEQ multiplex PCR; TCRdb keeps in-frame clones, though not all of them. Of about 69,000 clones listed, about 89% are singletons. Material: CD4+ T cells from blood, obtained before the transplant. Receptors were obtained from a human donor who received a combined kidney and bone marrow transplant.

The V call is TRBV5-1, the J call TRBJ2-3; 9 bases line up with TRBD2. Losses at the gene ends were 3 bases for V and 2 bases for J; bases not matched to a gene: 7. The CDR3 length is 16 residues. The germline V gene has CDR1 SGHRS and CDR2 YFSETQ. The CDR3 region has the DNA TGCGCCAGCAGCTCAATAGCGGGAGTTCCCACAGATACGCAGTATTTT. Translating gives CASSSIAGVPTDTQYF.

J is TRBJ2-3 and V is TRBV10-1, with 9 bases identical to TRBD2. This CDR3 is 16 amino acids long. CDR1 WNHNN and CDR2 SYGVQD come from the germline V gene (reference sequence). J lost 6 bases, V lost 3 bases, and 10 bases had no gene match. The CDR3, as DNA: TGCGCCAGCAGTGACCACGCGGGAGGGACGGATGATACGCAGTATTTT. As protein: CASSDHAGGTDDTQYF.

The CDR3 reads CASSLGAPSYNEQFF. The CDR3 DNA follows: TGTGCCAGCAGTTTAGGGGCGCCCTCCTACAATGAGCAGTTCTTC. The gene calls are TRBV27 and TRBJ2-1; weak D call: TRBD1 (5 bases). V lost 2 bases, J lost 0 bases, and 8 bases lay in between. The CDR3 runs 15 residues. From germline, CDR1 is MNHEY and CDR2 SMNVEV (reference sequence).

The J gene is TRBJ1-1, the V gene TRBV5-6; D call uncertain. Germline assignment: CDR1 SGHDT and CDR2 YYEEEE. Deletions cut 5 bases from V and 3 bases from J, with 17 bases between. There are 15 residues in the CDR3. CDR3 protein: CASSSFNEDYTEAFF. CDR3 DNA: TGTGCCAGCAGTTCCTTTAATGAGGACTACACTGAAGCTTTCTTT.

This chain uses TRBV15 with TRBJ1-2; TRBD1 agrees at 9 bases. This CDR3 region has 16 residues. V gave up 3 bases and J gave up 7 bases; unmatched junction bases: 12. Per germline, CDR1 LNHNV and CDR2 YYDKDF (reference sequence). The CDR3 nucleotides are TGTGCCACCAGCAGGGACAGGGGATGGGGTATCGGTGGCTACACCTTC. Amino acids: CATSRDRGWGIGGYTF. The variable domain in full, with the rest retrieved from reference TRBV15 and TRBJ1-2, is DAMVIQNPRYQVTQFGKPVTLSCSQTLNHNVMYWYQQKSSQAPKLLFHYYDKDFNNEADTPDNFQSRRPNTSFCFLDIRSPGLGDTAMYLCATSRDRGWGIGGYTFGSGTRLTVV.

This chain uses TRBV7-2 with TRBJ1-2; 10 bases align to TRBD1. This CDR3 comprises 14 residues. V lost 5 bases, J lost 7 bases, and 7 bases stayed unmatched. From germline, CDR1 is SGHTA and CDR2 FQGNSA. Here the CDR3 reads CASSTGQGDSGYTF. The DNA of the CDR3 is TGTGCCAGCAGCACAGGACAGGGGGACTCTGGCTACACCTTC.

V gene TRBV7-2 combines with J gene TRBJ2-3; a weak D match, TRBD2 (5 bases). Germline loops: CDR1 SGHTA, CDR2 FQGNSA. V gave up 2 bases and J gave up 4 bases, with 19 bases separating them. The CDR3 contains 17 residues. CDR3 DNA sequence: TGTGCCAGCAGCTTACGCCGAACTAGTTACCAGGCAGATACGCAGTATTTT. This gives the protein CASSLRRTSYQADTQYF.

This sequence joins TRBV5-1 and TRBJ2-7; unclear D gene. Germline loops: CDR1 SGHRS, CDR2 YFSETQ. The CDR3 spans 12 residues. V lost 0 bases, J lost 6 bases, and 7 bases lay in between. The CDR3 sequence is CASSLAGFEQYF. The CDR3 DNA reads TGCGCCAGCAGCTTGGCCGGGTTCGAGCAGTACTTC.

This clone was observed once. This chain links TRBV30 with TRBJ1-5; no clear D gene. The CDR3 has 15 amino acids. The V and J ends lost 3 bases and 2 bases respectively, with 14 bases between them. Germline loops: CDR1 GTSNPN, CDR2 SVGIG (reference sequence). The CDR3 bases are TGTGCCTGGAGCCTAACGGGGAAGGGCAATCAGCCCCAGCATTTT. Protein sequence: CAWSLTGKGNQPQHF.

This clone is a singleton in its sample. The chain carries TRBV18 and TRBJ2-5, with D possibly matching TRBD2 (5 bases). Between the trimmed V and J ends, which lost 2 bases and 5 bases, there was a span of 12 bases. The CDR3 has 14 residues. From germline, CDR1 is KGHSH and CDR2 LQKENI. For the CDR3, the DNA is TGTGCCAGCTCACCAGGGGTGGACTGGGAGACCCAGTACTTC. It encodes CASSPGVDWETQYF.

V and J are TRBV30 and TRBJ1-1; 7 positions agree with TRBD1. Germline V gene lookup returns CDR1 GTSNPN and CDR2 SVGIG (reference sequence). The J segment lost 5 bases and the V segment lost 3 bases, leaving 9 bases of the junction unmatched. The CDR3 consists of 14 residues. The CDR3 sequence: CAWRPGQQGTEAFF. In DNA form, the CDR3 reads TGTGCCTGGAGACCTGGACAACAGGGGACTGAAGCTTTCTTT.

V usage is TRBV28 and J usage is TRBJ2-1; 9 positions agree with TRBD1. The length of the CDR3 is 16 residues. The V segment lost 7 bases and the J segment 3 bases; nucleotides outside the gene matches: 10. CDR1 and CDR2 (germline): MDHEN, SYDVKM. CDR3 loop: CASTRGGTGIYNEQFF. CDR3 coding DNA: TGTGCCAGCACTCGGGGTGGGACAGGGATCTACAATGAGCAGTTCTTC.

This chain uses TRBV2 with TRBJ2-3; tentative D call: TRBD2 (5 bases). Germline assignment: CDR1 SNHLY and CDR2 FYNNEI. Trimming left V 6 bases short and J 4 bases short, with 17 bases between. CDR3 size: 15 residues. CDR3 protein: CASRPEGNGADTQYF. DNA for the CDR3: TGTGCCAGCAGGCCCGAGGGAAATGGCGCAGATACGCAGTATTTT.

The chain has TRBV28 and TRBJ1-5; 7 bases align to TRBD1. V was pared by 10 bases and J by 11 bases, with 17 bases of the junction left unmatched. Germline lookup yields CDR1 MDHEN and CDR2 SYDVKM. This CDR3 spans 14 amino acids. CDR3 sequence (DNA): TGTGCCATCCGACAAGAGACAGGGAGTTTGTCCCAGCATTTT. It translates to CAIRQETGSLSQHF.

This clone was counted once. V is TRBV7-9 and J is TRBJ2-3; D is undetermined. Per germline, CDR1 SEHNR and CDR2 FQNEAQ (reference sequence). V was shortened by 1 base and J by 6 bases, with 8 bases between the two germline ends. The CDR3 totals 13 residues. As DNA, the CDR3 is TGTGCCAGCAGCTTAGATTACGGGGATACGCAGTATTTT. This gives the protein CASSLDYGDTQYF.

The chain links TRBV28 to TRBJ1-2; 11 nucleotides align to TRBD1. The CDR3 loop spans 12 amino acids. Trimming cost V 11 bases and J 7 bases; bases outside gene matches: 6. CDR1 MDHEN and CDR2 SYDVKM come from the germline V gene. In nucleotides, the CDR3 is TGTGCCGGAGGACAGGGGGCTTTTGGCTACACCTTC. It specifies CAGGQGAFGYTF.

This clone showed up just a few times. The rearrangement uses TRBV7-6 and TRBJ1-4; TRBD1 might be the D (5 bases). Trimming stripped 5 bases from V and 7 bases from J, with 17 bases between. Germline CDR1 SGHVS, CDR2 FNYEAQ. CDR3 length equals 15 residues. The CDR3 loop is CASSLGSGEVEKLFF. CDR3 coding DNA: TGTGCCAGCAGCCTAGGGTCGGGGGAGGTTGAAAAACTGTTTTTT.

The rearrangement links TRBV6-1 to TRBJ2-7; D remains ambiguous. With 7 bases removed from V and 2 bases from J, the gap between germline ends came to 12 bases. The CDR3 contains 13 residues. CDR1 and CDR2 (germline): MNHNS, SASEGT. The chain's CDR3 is CASKWSGAYEQYF. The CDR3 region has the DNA TGTGCCAGCAAGTGGTCTGGAGCCTACGAGCAGTACTTC.

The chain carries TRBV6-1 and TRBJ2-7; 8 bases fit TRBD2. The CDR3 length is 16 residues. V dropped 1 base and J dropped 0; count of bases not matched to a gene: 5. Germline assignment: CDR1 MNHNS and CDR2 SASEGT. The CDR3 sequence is CASSEGPSGYSYEQYF. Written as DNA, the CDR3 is TGTGCCAGCAGTGAAGGTCCTAGCGGGTACTCCTACGAGCAGTACTTC.

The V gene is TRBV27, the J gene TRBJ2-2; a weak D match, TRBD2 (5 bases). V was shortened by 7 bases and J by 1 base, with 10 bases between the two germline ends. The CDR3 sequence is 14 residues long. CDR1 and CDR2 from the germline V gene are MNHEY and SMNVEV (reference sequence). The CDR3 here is CASKAERNTGELFF. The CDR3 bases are TGTGCCAGCAAAGCGGAGAGGAACACCGGGGAGCTGTTTTTT.

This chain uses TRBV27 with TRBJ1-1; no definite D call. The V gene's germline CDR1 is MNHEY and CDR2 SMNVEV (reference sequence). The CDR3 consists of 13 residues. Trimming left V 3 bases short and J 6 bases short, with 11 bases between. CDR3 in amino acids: CASSFGPGAEAFF. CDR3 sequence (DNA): TGTGCCAGCAGTTTTGGTCCCGGGGCTGAAGCTTTCTTT.

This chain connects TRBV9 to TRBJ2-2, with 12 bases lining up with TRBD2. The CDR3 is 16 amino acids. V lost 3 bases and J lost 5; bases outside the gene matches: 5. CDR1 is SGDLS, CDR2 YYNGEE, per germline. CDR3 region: CASSAETSGSTGELFF. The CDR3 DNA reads TGTGCCAGCAGCGCAGAGACTAGCGGGAGTACCGGGGAGCTGTTTTTT.

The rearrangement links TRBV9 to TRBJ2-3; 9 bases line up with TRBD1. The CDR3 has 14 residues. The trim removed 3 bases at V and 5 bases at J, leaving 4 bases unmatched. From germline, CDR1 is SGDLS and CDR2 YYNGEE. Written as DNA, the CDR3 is TGTGCCAGCAGCGACAGGGGGCGGGTAGATACGCAGTATTTT. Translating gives CASSDRGRVDTQYF.

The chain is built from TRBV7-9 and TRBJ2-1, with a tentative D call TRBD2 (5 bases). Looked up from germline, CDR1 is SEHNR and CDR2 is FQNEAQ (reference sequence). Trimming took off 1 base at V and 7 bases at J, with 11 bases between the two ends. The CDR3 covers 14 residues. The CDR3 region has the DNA TGTGCCAGCAGCTTAGTTGGGCAGCGGAATGAGCAGTTCTTC. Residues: CASSLVGQRNEQFF.

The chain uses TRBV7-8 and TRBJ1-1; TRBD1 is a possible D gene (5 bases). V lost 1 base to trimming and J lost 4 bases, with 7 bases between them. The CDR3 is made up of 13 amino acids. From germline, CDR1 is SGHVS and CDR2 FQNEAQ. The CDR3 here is CASSLGTLTEAFF. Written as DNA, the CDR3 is TGTGCCAGCAGCTTAGGGACACTCACTGAAGCTTTCTTT.

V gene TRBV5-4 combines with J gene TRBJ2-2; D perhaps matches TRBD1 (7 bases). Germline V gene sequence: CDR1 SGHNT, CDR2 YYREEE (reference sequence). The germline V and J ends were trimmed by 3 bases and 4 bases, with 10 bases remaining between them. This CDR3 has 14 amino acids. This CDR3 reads CASSSGGSTGELFF. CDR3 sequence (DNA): TGTGCCAGCAGCTCAGGGGGGAGCACCGGGGAGCTGTTTTTT.

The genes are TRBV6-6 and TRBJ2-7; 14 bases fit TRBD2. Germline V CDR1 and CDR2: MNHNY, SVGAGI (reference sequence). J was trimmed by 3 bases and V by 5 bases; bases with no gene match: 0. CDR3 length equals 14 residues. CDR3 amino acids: CASSGTSGSYEQYF. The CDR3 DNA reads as TGTGCCAGCAGTGGGACTAGCGGGAGCTACGAGCAGTACTTC.

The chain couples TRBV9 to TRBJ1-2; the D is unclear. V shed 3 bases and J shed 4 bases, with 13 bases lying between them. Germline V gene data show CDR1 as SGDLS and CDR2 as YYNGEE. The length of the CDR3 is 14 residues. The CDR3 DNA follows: TGTGCCAGCAGCGCCAATTTCCGGTCCTATGGCTACACCTTC. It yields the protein CASSANFRSYGYTF.

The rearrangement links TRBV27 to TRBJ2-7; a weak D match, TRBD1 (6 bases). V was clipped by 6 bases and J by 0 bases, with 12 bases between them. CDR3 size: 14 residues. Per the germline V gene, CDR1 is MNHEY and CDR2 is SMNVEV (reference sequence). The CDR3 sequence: CASSKQGFSYEQYF. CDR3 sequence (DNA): TGTGCCAGCAGCAAACAGGGTTTCTCCTACGAGCAGTACTTC.

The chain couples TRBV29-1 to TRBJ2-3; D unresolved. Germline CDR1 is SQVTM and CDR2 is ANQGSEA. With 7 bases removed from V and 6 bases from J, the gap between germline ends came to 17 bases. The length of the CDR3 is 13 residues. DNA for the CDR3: TGCAGCGGGCTACTAACTCTCGGGGATACGCAGTATTTT. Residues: CSGLLTLGDTQYF.

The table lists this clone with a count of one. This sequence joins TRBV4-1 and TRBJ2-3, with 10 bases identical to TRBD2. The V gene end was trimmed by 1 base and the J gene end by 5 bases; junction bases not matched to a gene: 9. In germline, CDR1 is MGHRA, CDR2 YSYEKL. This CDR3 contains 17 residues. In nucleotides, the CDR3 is TGCGCCAGCAGCCAAGTTTTGGCTAGCGGGGGTCGAGATACGCAGTATTTT. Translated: CASSQVLASGGRDTQYF.